This entry lists 15 T cell receptor beta chains sequenced from one sample in a study of blood T cells in healthy people across ages (dated by TCRdb to about 2015). Library preparation used 5' RACE. The data were produced on an Illumina HiSeq 2500. A second PCR of about 6 to 12 cycles was run with a J-beta primer mix and a sample-barcoded 5' primer. The public reads were quality trimmed at Q25 with fastp and then assembled into clones with MiXCR by TCRdb, keeping productive beta chains. Each record represents a unique CDR3 protein, reported with the most common genes and DNA among its rows. This sample gives over 600,000 distinct CDR3 sequences in total; under 25% of them show up just once. The top ten clones comprise 3.5% to 4% of the sample. Specimen: blood. All receptors come from a man in his 70s in good health.

This sequence joins TRBV6-5 and TRBJ2-1; the match to TRBD2 covers 10 bases. Unmatched junction bases numbered 19, after V lost 4 bases and J lost 10 bases. Germline CDR1 MNHEY, CDR2 SVGAGI. This CDR3 comprises 18 residues. The CDR3 here is CASSSGGTSVFPRQEQFF. CDR3 in DNA: TGTGCCAGCAGTTCCGGTGGGACTAGCGTCTTTCCCCGGCAGGAGCAGTTCTTC.

This clonotype was counted at least ten times. For the CDR3, the DNA is TGCGCCAGCAGCTTGGACAATGGGGACACTGAAGCTTTCTTT. Protein sequence: CASSLDNGDTEAFF. This chain connects TRBV5-1 to TRBJ1-1; no firm D call. Germline CDR1 reads SGHRS; CDR2 reads YFSETQ. With 0 bases removed from V and 3 bases from J, the gap between germline ends came to 9 bases. This CDR3 has 14 residues.

Only a few counts were recorded for this clonotype. This chain links TRBV29-1 with TRBJ1-2, with a possible D match to TRBD1 (5 bases). The ends were cut back, 4 bases at V and 7 bases at J, with 13 bases in the middle. The germline gives CDR1 SQVTM, CDR2 ANQGSEA. CDR3 size: 12 residues. The CDR3 sequence: CSVVGLQAGYTF. As DNA, the CDR3 is TGCAGCGTTGTGGGACTTCAGGCTGGCTACACCTTC.

The V gene is TRBV6-2 or TRBV6-3, the J gene TRBJ2-4; perhaps TRBD1 as D (5 bases). Trimming stripped 9 bases from V and 3 bases from J, with 12 bases between. Germline-derived CDR1 and CDR2 are MNHEY and SVGEGT. This CDR3 spans 13 amino acids. The CDR3 bases are TGTGCCAGTCTATCAGGGTACAAAAACATTCAGTACTTC. Protein sequence: CASLSGYKNIQYF.

The table lists this clonotype with a few counts. The J gene is TRBJ1-1, the V gene TRBV7-2, with 8 bases identical to TRBD1. This CDR3 has 14 amino acids. Germline-derived CDR1 and CDR2 are SGHTA and FQGNSA. J lost 4 bases, V lost 5 bases, and 6 bases had no gene match. The CDR3 nucleotides are TGTGCCAGCAGCGCGCACAGGGGGATCACTGAAGCTTTCTTT. Translating gives CASSAHRGITEAFF.

V usage is TRBV15 and J usage is TRBJ1-3; 7 bases fit TRBD1. Germline loops: CDR1 LNHNV, CDR2 YYDKDF (reference sequence). CDR3 length: 14 amino acids. Trimming at V came to 6 bases and at J to 3 bases, leaving 5 bases not matched to a gene. The CDR3 DNA is TGTGCCACCAGGGGCAGGGGGATTGGAAACACCATATATTTT. Protein: CATRGRGIGNTIYF.

Regarding this clonotype: One junction end does not reproduce the germline sequence, and a read error may be involved. CDR3 nucleotide sequence: TGCAGTCCTAGCTCGGCCTATGAGCAGTTCTTC. Translation gives CSPSSAYEQFF. This chain uses TRBV20-1 with TRBJ2-1; D might be TRBD2 (5 bases). This CDR3 region has 11 residues. CDR1 is DFQATT, CDR2 SNEGSKA, per germline (reference sequence).

This clonotype was observed a few times. The chain combines TRBV6-2 or TRBV6-3 with TRBJ2-1; 7 positions match TRBD2. There are 15 residues in the CDR3. The V and J ends lost 0 bases and 2 bases, in that order; junction bases with no gene match: 1. CDR1 is MNHEY, CDR2 SVGEGT, per germline. CDR3 in DNA: TGTGCCAGCAGTTACTCGGCGGGGGCCTACAATGAGCAGTTCTTC. Protein: CASSYSAGAYNEQFF.

Comment on this clonotype: Relative to the germline gene, one junction end is altered; a read error may explain this. The rearrangement links TRBV9 to TRBJ2-3; D is tentatively TRBD1 or TRBD2 (5 bases each). The germline CDR1 and CDR2 sequences are SGDLS and YYNGEE. This CDR3 is 15 amino acids long. The CDR3 coding sequence is TGTGCCAGCAGCGTAGAGAAGCGGAGCACAGGTACGCAGTATTTT. Protein: CASSVEKRSTGTQYF.

This clonotype was counted between two and nine times. At one of its ends the junction is not consistent with the germline gene, which may arise from a read error. The rearrangement uses TRBV7-3 and TRBJ2-5; D unresolved. CDR1 is SGHTA, CDR2 FQGTGA, per germline. The CDR3 has 14 amino acids. Here the CDR3 reads CASSQVHGQATQYF. The CDR3 DNA is TGTGCCAGCAGCCAAGTGCACGGCCAAGCGACCCAGTACTTC.

In this sample, this clonotype turned up a few times. This may be a read error: a much more frequent sequence differs by one nucleotide. The chain recombines TRBV6-5 with TRBJ1-4; D not certain. Germline-derived CDR1 and CDR2 are MNHEY and SVGAGI. The CDR3 is made up of 13 amino acids. The CDR3 is CASSYSVNEKLVF. CDR3 bases: TGTGCCAGCAGTTACTCGGTGAATGAAAAACTGGTTTTT.

The chain couples TRBV3-1 to TRBJ2-2, with TRBD2 matching over 12 bases. Germline V lookup: CDR1 LGHDT, CDR2 YNNKEL (reference sequence). The CDR3 contains 18 residues. V gave up 2 bases and J gave up 2 bases; unmatched junction bases: 6. DNA for the CDR3: TGTGCCAGCAGCCAACCGACTAGCGGGAGTCTTAACACCGGGGAGCTGTTTTTT. This translates into CASSQPTSGSLNTGELFF.

This clonotype was seen a few times. V and J are TRBV12-3 or TRBV12-4 and TRBJ2-5, with D maybe TRBD1 (6 bases). V shed 2 bases and J shed 4 bases, with 11 bases lying between them. The CDR3 runs to 14 residues. The CDR3 sequence is CASSLSTRGETQYF. The CDR3 DNA reads as TGTGCCAGCAGTTTAAGTACCAGGGGAGAGACCCAGTACTTC.

This clonotype showed up just a few times. V is TRBV20-1 and J is TRBJ2-2; 9 bases fit TRBD1. CDR1 DFQATT and CDR2 SNEGSKA come from the germline V gene (reference sequence). This CDR3 has 14 amino acids. Trimming took 0 bases from V and 5 from J; bases not matched to a gene: 1. CDR3 DNA: TGCAGTGCTAGAGAAGGGACAGGGACCGGGGAGCTGTTTTTT. Protein: CSAREGTGTGELFF.

This clonotype has just a few counts. The chain has TRBV5-1 and TRBJ1-2; a possible D gene is TRBD1 (5 bases). Germline lookup yields CDR1 SGHRS and CDR2 YFSETQ. Trimming took 4 bases from V and 8 from J, leaving 30 bases between them. The CDR3 extends over 18 amino acids. The CDR3 nucleotides are TGCGCCAGCAGCAGCTTCCCTCATGGGGCCTCATTTGCCTGGGGCTACACCTTC. Protein sequence: CASSSFPHGASFAWGYTF.